Below, 12 T cell receptor beta chains from the same sample are listed, as sequenced in a study of T-cell reconstitution after alpha-beta-depleted transplantation in children. TCRbeta library construction was performed incorporating unique molecular identifiers. TCRdb re-called the PCR reads with MiXCR, one entry per CDR3 protein. Of around 490,000 distinct CDR3 sequences in the sample, about 10% were seen once. This specimen consisted of PBMCs, mostly from graft donor cells, obtained 180 days after TCRalphabeta/CD19-depleted stem cell transplant. Receptors were obtained from a female patient between 2 and 15 years old who had a stem cell transplant for aplastic anemia, so the T cells may come from the graft donor.

This clonotype showed up many times. The chain has TRBV12-3 or TRBV12-4 and TRBJ1-2; 7 nucleotides line up with TRBD1. The V segment lost 3 bases and the J segment 0 bases; nucleotides outside the gene matches: 1. CDR3 length equals 14 residues. CDR3 residues: CASSLTGTNYGYTF. CDR3 coding DNA: TGTGCCAGCAGTTTGACAGGGACTAACTATGGCTACACCTTC.

A few counts support this clonotype. The chain combines TRBV19 with TRBJ1-1; D possibly corresponds to TRBD1 (6 bases). The germline V gene encodes CDR1 LNHDA and CDR2 SQIVND (reference sequence). This CDR3 has 15 residues. V was trimmed by 1 base and J by 4 bases, leaving 13 bases between them. In DNA form, the CDR3 reads TGTGCCAGTAGTATAGTCGCGGGGGCTGGCACTGAAGCTTTCTTT. As protein: CASSIVAGAGTEAFF.

This clonotype was found a few times. The V gene is TRBV10-3, the J gene TRBJ2-3; D is uncertain. Trimming left V 3 bases short and J 0 bases short, with 10 bases between. Germline V gene sequence: CDR1 ENHRY, CDR2 SYGVKD. This CDR3 region has 15 residues. CDR3 residues: CAISDSSRSTDTQYF. DNA for the CDR3: TGTGCCATCAGTGATTCCTCAAGAAGCACAGATACGCAGTATTTT.

Ten or more counts support this clonotype. This chain joins TRBV7-3 and TRBJ2-3; 11 bases agree with TRBD2. CDR3 length equals 16 residues. The trim removed 3 bases at V and 4 bases at J, leaving 6 bases unmatched. Germline V CDR1 and CDR2: SGHTA, FQGTGA. Here the CDR3 DNA reads TGTGCCAGCAGCTTCGGTAGCGGGGGGGCGTCAGATACGCAGTATTTT. Encoded protein: CASSFGSGGASDTQYF.

This clonotype was counted only a few times. V gene TRBV5-1 combines with J gene TRBJ1-2; D is unclear. The V gene lost 3 bases and the J gene lost 10 bases, with 19 bases spanning the gap. The CDR3 is 14 residues long. Germline V gives CDR1 SGHRS, CDR2 YFSETQ. The CDR3 loop is CASSSSAGTSDYTF. The CDR3 DNA reads as TGCGCCAGCAGCTCATCGGCCGGCACCTCTGACTACACCTTC.

This clonotype appeared a few times. The rearrangement links TRBV11-1 to TRBJ1-1; D gene unclear. CDR3 length: 14 amino acids. Germline V CDR1 and CDR2: SGHAT, FQDESV (reference sequence). V dropped 3 bases and J dropped 2 bases, with 10 bases sitting between them. The DNA for the CDR3 is TGTGCCAGCAGCTTCCCGAGTGAAAACACTGAAGCTTTCTTT. It encodes CASSFPSENTEAFF.

The J gene is TRBJ1-6, the V gene TRBV19, with 9 bases aligning to TRBD1. The CDR3 is 14 amino acids. The trim removed 5 bases at V and 7 bases at J, leaving 3 bases unmatched. Germline V CDR1 and CDR2: LNHDA, SQIVND (reference sequence). In DNA, the CDR3 is TGTGCCAGTAGTGACAGGGGGTTCAATTCACCCCTCCACTTT. It yields the protein CASSDRGFNSPLHF. The variable domain in full, with the rest retrieved from reference TRBV19 and TRBJ1-6, is DGGITQSPKYLFRKEGQNVTLSCEQNLNHDAMYWYRQDPGQGLRLIYYSQIVNDFQKGDIAEGYSVSREKKESFPLTVTSAQKNPTAFYLCASSDRGFNSPLHFGNGTRLTVT.

This clonotype was seen ten or more times. The chain uses TRBV28 and TRBJ2-1, with D possibly matching TRBD2 (6 bases). Trimming took 7 bases from V and 5 from J, leaving 21 bases between them. This CDR3 has 16 amino acids. Germline V gene data show CDR1 as MDHEN and CDR2 as SYDVKM. CDR3 residues: CASNGEGLGGDNEQFF. DNA for the CDR3: TGTGCCAGCAACGGAGAGGGGCTGGGGGGAGACAATGAGCAGTTCTTC.

V gene TRBV7-2 combines with J gene TRBJ2-1; a weak D match, TRBD1 (5 bases). Germline assignment: CDR1 SGHTA and CDR2 FQGNSA. The CDR3 totals 13 residues. V was clipped by 6 bases and J by 2 bases, with 8 bases between them. This CDR3 is CASSNRPYNEQFF. CDR3 DNA sequence: TGTGCCAGCAGTAACAGGCCCTACAATGAGCAGTTCTTC.

The chain is built from TRBV4-3 and TRBJ2-3, with D unclear. The ends were cut back, 1 base at V and 6 bases at J, with 17 bases in the middle. The CDR3 totals 16 residues. Germline CDR1 and CDR2: LGHNA and YSLEER. The CDR3, as DNA: TGCGCCAGCAGCCAAGTGTTTGGGGTTATGTTTGATACGCAGTATTTT. Translation: CASSQVFGVMFDTQYF.

In its sample, this clonotype was seen a few times. J is TRBJ2-4 and V is TRBV21-1; the listed D gene, TRBD1, was not tested against the DNA. TRBV21-1 counts as a pseudogene. The CDR3 is 15 amino acids. The CDR3 region is CASSSRDRLKNIQYF. CDR3 nucleotides: TGTGCCAGCAGCTCCCGGGACAGGCTCAAAAACATTCAGTACTTC.

This clonotype has more than one count but fewer than ten. This sequence joins TRBV20-1 and TRBJ2-3, with 11 nucleotides matching TRBD2. The germline CDR1 and CDR2 sequences are DFQATT and SNEGSKA (reference sequence). The CDR3 sequence is 16 residues long. V lost 1 base and J lost 6; bases outside the gene matches: 9. DNA for the CDR3: TGCAGTGCTAGAGCGACGGGACTAGCGGCCGGGGATACGCAGTATTTT. Translation gives CSARATGLAAGDTQYF.